The sample holds one count of the clone carrying this TCR beta chain. Assay used: immunoSEQ multiplex PCR; TCRdb lists only in-frame clones, some missing. In the table there are 270,000 or so clones, roughly nine tenths of which are singletons. The sample is drawn from a study of blood T cell repertoires in COVID-19. The CDR3 extends over 12 amino acids. Germline CDR1 is MDHEN and CDR2 is SYDVKM. Between the trimmed V and J ends, which lost 5 bases and 3 bases, there was a span of 6 bases. Sample: peripheral blood. The receptor was derived from a woman aged 30 to 39 with COVID-19, enrolled during active disease. The chain links TRBV28 to TRBJ2-3; weak D call: TRBD1 (5 bases). The CDR3 DNA sequence: TGTGCCAGCAGTAGACAGACAGATACGCAGTATTTT. Translation gives CASSRQTDTQYF.